This TCR beta chain was sequenced during a study of T-cell memory formation after mild COVID-19 (dated by TCRdb to the early 2020s). At the level of the whole study: TCR sequence clusters from the two donors were largely donor specific. Longitudinal TCRalpha and TCRbeta repertoire sequencing tracked T-cell clones expanding and contracting after mild COVID-19 in two donors. Two young, previously healthy adult volunteers, one female and one male, were included in the cohort.

For this clonotype: Its antigen target is currently unknown. There are no base qualities to consult, and no much larger clone falls within one base.

Ficoll-Paque density gradient centrifugation was used to isolate PBMCs. Looking up the germline V gene yields CDR1 MNHEY and CDR2 SVGAGI. The CDR3, cysteine through phenylalanine, is 17 amino acids long. Solely the CDR3 DNA is kept, with 51 bases framed from the first base. The V end gives up 6 bases and the J end 0 bases, leaving 9 bases in the junction not matched to a gene. These reads were obtained on an Illumina NovaSeq 6000. cDNA libraries for TCRalpha and TCRbeta were prepared by 5'RACE using constant-segment primers, with sample barcodes and unique molecular identifiers added. RNA was extracted from every sample with Trizol reagent. The libraries were amplified in two PCR steps, and the second step added a second sample barcode and Illumina TruSeq adapters. Sequencing of libraries was performed on an Illumina NovaSeq with 2 x 150 bp paired-end reads. In the authors' own workflow: Reads were demultiplexed and collapsed into UMI-guided consensus sequences with migec v1.2.7. With mixcr v2.1.11, UMI consensuses were aligned to TRA and TRB V and J templates and assembled into clonotypes. Expanded or contracted clonotypes were those called significant by both edgeR and NoisET, with noise models trained on biological replicates. For edgeR calls, the thresholds were a false discovery rate-adjusted p below 0.01 and a log2 fold-change of 1. As an exploratory analysis of dynamics, max-normalized trajectories of the 1000 most abundant clonotypes were examined with PCA combined with hierarchical clustering. Separately sequenced CD4+ and CD8+ repertoires were used to assign a CD4 or CD8 phenotype to each responding clone. TCRdb ran its own pipeline on the public reads, namely fastp trimming at Q25 and MiXCR clone calling, and kept in-frame beta chains. All rows with the same CDR3 protein become a single entry with the most common DNA and genes. The V and J calls, along with clone size, are taken from TCRdb and not from the paper's own processing. The sample data list around 200,000 distinct CDR3 sequences, and around 25% of these were observed just once. The ten largest clones add up to about an eighth of the sample.

What the work shows at the level of the full study, not this receptor alone: The study included only a couple of mild cases, and larger cohorts that include severe cases with pre-infection samples were judged to be necessary. Whether the second-wave clones peaking on day 37 were SARS-CoV-2 specific was not confirmed. Clones that contracted from day 15 to 85 showed balanced CD4/CD8 phenotypes, whereas a second wave of clones that expanded from day 15 to 37 leaned towards CD4+. Some responding clones were found in pre-infection memory, which suggests that pre-existing cross-reactive memory T cells took part in the SARS-CoV-2 response. Contracting CD4+ clones were found mainly in CM and EM memory subsets, while CD8+ clones were enriched in EMRA.

This clonotype was sampled from an adult woman who had mild COVID-19 (a few samples of this study predate the infection). The sample titles of this study are shuffled in the database, so cell type and time point are left out; the donor was told from shared clones. The sample was PBMCs or a T cell subset sorted from them (not recorded which). The sequence is built from TRBV6-5 and TRBJ2-1, and 9 junctional nucleotides match TRBD1. The CDR3 has the sequence CASRPGTGISSYNEQFF. Read as DNA, the sequence is TGTGCCAGCAGGCCCGGGACAGGGATAAGCTCCTACAATGAGCAGTTCTTC.